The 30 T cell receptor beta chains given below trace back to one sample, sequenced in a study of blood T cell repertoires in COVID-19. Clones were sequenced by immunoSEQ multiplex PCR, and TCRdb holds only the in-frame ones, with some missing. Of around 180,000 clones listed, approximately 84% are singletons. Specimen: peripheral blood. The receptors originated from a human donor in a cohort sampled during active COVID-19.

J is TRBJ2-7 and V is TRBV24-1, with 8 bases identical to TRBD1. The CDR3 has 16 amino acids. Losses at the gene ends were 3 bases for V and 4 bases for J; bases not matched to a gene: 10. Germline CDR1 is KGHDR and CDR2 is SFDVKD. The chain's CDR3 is CATSDAPGQAWYEQYF. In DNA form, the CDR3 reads TGTGCCACCAGTGATGCTCCGGGACAGGCGTGGTACGAGCAGTACTTC.

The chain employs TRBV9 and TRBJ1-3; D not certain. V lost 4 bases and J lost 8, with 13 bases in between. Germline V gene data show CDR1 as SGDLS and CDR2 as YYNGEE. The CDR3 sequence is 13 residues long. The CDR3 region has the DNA TGTGCCAGCAGCCCAGAGGGAGGGCACACCATATATTTT. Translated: CASSPEGGHTIYF.

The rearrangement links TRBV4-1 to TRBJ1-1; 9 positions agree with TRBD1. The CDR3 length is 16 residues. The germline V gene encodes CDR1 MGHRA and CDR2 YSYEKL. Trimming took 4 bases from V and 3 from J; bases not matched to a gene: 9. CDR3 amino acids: CASSPRDRVRDTEAFF. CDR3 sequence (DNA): TGCGCCAGCAGCCCCCGGGACAGGGTAAGGGACACTGAAGCTTTCTTT.

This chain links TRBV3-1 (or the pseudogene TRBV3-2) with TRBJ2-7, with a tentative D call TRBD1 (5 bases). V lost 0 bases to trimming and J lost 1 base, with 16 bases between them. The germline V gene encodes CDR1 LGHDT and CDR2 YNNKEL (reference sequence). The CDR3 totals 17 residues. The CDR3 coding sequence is TGTGCCAGCAGCCAAGATAGGGGTCGGGTATTATCCTACGAGCAGTACTTC. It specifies CASSQDRGRVLSYEQYF.

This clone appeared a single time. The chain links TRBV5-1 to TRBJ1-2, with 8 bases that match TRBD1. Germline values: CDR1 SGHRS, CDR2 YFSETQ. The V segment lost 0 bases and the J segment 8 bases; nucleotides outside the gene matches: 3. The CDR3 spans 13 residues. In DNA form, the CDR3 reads TGCGCCAGCAGCTTGGAGGCAGGGGGCGGCTACACCTTC. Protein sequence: CASSLEAGGGYTF.

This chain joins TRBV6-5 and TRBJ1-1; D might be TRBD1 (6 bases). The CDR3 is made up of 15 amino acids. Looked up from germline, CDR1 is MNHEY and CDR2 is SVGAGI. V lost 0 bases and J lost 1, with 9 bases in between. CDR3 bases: TGTGCCAGCAGTTACTCACCGACAGGGAACACTGAAGCTTTCTTT. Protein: CASSYSPTGNTEAFF.

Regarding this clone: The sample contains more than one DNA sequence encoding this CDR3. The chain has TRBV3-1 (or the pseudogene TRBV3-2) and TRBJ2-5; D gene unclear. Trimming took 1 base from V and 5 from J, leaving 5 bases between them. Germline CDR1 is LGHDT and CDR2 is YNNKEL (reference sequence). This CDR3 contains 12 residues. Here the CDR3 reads CASSQGAETQYF. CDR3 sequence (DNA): TGTGCCAGCAGCCAAGGAGCGGAGACCCAGTACTTC.

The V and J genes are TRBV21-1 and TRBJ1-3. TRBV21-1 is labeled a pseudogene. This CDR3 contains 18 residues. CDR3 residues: CASSKPGGSGNSGNTIYF. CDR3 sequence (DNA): TGTGCCAGCAGCAAGCCCGGGGGGTCGGGGAACTCTGGAAACACCATATATTTT.

CDR3 DNA: TGTGCCAGCAGCTTGTGGGGACAGGGCGCCTTTAGTGAGCAGTACTTC. Translated, it gives CASSLWGQGAFSEQYF. The chain employs TRBV5-4 and TRBJ2-7; 9 positions match TRBD1. The CDR3 consists of 16 residues. CDR1 is SGHNT, CDR2 YYREEE, per germline (reference sequence). V dropped 1 base and J dropped 7; count of bases not matched to a gene: 12.

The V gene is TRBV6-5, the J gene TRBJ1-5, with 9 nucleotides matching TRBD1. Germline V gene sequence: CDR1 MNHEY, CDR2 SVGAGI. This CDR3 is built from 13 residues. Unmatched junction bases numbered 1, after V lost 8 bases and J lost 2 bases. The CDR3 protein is CASGTGRNQPQHF. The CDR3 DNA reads TGTGCCAGCGGGACAGGGCGCAATCAGCCCCAGCATTTT.

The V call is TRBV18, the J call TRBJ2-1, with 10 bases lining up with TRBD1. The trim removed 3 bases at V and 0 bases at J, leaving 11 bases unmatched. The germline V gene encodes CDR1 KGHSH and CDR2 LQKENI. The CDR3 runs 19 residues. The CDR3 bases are TGTGCCAGCTCACCCCCTCGGGACAGGGGCTGGAACTCCTACAATGAGCAGTTCTTC. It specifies CASSPPRDRGWNSYNEQFF.

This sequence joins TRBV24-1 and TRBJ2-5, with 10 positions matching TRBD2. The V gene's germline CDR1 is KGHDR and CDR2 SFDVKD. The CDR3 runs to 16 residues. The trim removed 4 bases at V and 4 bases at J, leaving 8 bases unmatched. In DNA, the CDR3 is TGTGCCACCAGTGACTCCCAGCGGGGGGGCCGAGAGACCCAGTACTTC. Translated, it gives CATSDSQRGGRETQYF.

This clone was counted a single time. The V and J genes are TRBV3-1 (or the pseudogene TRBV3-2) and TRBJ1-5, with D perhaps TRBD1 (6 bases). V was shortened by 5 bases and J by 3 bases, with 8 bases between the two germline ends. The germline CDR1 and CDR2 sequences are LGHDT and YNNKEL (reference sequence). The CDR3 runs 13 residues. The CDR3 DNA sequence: TGTGCCAGCAGCACAGGGTCCAATCAGCCCCAGCATTTT. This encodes CASSTGSNQPQHF.

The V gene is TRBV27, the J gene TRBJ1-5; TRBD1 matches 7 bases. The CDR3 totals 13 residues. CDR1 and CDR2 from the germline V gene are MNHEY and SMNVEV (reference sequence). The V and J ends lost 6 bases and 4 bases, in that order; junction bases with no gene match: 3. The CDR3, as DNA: TGTGCCAGCAGAGGGACAGAGAATCAGCCCCAGCATTTT. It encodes CASRGTENQPQHF.

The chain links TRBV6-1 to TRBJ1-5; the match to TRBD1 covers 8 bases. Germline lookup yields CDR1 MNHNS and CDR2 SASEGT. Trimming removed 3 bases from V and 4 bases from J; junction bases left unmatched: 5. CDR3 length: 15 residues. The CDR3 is CASSDPGQVNQPQHF. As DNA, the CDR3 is TGTGCCAGCAGTGACCCGGGACAGGTAAATCAGCCCCAGCATTTT.

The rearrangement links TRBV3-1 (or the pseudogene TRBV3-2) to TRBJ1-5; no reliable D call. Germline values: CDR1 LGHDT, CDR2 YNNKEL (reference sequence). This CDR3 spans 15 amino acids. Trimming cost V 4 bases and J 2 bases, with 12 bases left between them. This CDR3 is CASSPVSGGNQPQHF. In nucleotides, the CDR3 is TGTGCCAGCAGCCCTGTTTCCGGGGGCAATCAGCCCCAGCATTTT.

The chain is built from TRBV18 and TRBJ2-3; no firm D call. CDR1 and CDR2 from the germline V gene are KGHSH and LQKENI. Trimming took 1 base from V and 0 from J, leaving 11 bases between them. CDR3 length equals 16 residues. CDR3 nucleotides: TGTGCCAGCTCACCACTGCCGGGTTCAAGCACAGATACGCAGTATTTT. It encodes CASSPLPGSSTDTQYF.

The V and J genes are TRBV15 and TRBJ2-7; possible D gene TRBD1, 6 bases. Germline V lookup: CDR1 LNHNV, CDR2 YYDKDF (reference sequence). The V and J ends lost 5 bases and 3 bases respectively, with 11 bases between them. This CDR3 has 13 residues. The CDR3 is CATSRGHFYEQYF. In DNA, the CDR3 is TGTGCCACCAGCCGGGGACACTTCTACGAGCAGTACTTC.

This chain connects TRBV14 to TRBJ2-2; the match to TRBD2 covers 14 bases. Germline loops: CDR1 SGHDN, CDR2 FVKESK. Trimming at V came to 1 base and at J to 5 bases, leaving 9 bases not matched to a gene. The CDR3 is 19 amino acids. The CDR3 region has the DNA TGTGCCAGCAGCCAAGCCCCGACTAGCGGGGGGGCAGATACCGGGGAGCTGTTTTTT. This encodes CASSQAPTSGGADTGELFF. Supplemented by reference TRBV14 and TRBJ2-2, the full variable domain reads EAGVTQFPSHSVIEKGQTVTLRCDPISGHDNLYWYRRVMGKEIKFLLHFVKESKQDESGMPNNRFLAERTGGTYSTLKVQPAELEDSGVYFCASSQAPTSGGADTGELFFGEGSRLTVL.

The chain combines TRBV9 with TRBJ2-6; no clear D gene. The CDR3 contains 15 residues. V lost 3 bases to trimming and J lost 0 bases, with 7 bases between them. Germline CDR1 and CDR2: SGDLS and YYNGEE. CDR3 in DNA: TGTGCCAGCAGCGCCGGCGGCTCTGGGGCCAACGTCCTGACTTTC. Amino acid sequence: CASSAGGSGANVLTF.

CDR3 region: CASSLPKSSGVNSPLHF. The CDR3 region has the DNA TGTGCCAGCAGCTTACCCAAGTCCAGCGGGGTCAATTCACCCCTCCACTTT. The V and J genes are TRBV11-2 and TRBJ1-6; D unclear. V was clipped by 2 bases and J by 7 bases, with 18 bases between them. Germline lookup yields CDR1 SGHAT and CDR2 FQNNGV. The CDR3 contains 17 residues.

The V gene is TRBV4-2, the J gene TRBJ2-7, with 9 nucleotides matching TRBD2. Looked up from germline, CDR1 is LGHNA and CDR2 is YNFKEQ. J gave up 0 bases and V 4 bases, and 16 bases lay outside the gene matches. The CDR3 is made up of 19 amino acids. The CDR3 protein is CASSLHLRGGPTISYEQYF. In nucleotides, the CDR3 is TGTGCCAGCAGCCTGCATTTGCGGGGGGGCCCTACAATCTCCTACGAGCAGTACTTC.

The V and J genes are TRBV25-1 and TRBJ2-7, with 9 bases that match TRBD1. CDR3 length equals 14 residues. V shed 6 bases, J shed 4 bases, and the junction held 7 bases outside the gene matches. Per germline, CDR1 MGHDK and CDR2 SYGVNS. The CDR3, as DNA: TGTGCCAGCAGCCTCGGGACAGGGTGGTACGAGCAGTACTTC. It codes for CASSLGTGWYEQYF.

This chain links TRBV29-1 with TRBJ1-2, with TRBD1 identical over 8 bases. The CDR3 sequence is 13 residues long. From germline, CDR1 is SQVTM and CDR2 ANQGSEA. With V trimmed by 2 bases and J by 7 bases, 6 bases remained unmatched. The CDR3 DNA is TGCAGCGTTGAAAAGTCAGGGGGCTTTGGCTACACCTTC. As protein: CSVEKSGGFGYTF.

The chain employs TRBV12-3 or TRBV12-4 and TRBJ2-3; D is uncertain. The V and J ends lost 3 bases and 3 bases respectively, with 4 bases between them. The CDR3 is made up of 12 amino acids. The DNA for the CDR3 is TGTGCCAGCAGTTTTTCGACAGATACGCAGTATTTT. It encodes CASSFSTDTQYF.

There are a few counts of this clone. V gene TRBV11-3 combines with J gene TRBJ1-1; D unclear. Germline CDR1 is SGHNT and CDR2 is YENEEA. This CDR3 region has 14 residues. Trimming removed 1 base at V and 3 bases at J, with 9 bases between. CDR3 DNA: TGTGCCAGCAGCTTAGGAGGCGAGGACACTGAAGCTTTCTTT. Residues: CASSLGGEDTEAFF. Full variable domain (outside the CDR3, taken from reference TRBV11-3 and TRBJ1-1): EAGVVQSPRYKIIEKKQPVAFWCNPISGHNTLYWYLQNLGQGPELLIRYENEEAVDDSQLPKDRFSAERLKGVDSTLKIQPAELGDSAVYLCASSLGGEDTEAFFGQGTRLTVV.

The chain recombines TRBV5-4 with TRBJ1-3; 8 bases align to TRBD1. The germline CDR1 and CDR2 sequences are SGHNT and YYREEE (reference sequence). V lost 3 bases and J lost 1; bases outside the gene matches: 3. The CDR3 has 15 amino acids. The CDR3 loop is CASSSRTGSGNTIYF. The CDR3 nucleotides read TGTGCCAGCAGCTCTCGGACAGGGTCTGGAAACACCATATATTTT.

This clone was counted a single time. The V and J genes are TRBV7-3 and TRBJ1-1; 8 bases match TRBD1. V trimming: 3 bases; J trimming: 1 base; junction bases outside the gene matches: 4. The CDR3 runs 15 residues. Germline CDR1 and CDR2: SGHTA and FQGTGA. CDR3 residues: CASSLTGDPNTEAFF. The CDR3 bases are TGTGCCAGCAGCTTGACAGGGGATCCGAACACTGAAGCTTTCTTT.

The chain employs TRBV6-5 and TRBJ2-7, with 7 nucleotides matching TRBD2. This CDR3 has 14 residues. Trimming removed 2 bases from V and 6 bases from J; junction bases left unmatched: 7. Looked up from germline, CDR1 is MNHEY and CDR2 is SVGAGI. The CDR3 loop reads CASSYARLAGEQYF. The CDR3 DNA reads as TGTGCCAGCAGTTACGCCAGACTAGCTGGCGAGCAGTACTTC.

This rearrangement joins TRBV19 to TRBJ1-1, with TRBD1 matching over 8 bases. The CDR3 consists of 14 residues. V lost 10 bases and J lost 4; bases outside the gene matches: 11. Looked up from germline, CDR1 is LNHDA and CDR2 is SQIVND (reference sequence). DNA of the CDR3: TGTGCCACCCAAAGGACAGGGTCGGCCACTGAAGCTTTCTTT. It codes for CATQRTGSATEAFF. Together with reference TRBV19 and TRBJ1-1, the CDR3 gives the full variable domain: DGGITQSPKYLFRKEGQNVTLSCEQNLNHDAMYWYRQDPGQGLRLIYYSQIVNDFQKGDIAEGYSVSREKKESFPLTVTSAQKNPTAFYLCATQRTGSATEAFFGQGTRLTVV.